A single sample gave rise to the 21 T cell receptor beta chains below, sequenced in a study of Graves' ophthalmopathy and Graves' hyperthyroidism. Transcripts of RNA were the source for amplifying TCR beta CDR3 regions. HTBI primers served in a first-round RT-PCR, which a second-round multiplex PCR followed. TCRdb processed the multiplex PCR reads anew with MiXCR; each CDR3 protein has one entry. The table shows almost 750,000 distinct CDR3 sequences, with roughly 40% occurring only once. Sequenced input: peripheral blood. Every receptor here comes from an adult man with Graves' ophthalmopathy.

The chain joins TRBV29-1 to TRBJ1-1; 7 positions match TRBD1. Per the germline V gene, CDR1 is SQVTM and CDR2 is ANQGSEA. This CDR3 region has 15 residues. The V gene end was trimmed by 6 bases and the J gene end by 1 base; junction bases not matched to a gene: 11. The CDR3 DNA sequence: TGCAGCGTATACCGGGACAGATCCAGGAACACTGAAGCTTTCTTT. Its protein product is CSVYRDRSRNTEAFF.

The CDR3, as DNA: TGTGCCAGCAGTTTATCGGGGGCGCGTAACTATGGCTACACCTTC. This translates into CASSLSGARNYGYTF. The chain recombines TRBV25-1 with TRBJ1-2; possible D gene TRBD1, 6 bases. Germline values: CDR1 MGHDK, CDR2 SYGVNS. V was clipped by 5 bases and J by 1 base, with 14 bases between them. The CDR3 totals 15 residues.

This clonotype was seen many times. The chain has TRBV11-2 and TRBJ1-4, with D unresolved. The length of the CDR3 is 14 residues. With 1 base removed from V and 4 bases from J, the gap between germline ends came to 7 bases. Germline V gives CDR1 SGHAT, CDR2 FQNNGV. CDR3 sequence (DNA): TGTGCCAGCAGCTTAGGCGGATATAATGAAAAACTGTTTTTT. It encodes CASSLGGYNEKLFF.

CDR3 in amino acids: CSARPGQNYEQYF. CDR3 coding DNA: TGCAGTGCTAGGCCGGGACAGAACTACGAGCAGTACTTC. The rearrangement joins TRBV20-1 to TRBJ2-7; 7 bases map to TRBD1. Germline CDR1 is DFQATT and CDR2 is SNEGSKA (reference sequence). V was clipped by 3 bases and J by 3 bases; unmatched bases: 5. The CDR3 totals 13 residues.

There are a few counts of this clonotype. The CDR3 reads CSVTHDAGGDQPQHF. The DNA of the CDR3 is TGCAGCGTCACACATGACGCCGGGGGGGATCAGCCCCAGCATTTT. The chain carries TRBV29-1 and TRBJ1-5, with a weak D call TRBD1 (5 bases). Germline CDR1 and CDR2: SQVTM and ANQGSEA. V lost 6 bases and J lost 5, with 20 bases in between. This CDR3 has 15 amino acids.

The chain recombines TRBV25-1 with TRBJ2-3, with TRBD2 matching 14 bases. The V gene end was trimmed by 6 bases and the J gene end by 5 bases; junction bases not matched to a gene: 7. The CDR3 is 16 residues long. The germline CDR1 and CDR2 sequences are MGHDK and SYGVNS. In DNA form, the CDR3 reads TGTGCCAGCAGCTCCAGACTAGCGGGAGGGGTAGATACGCAGTATTTT. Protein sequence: CASSSRLAGGVDTQYF.

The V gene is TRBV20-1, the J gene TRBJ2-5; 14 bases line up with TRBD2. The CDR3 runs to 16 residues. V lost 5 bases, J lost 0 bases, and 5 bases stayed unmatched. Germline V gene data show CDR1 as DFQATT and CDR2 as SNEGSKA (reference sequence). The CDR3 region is CSAAGTSGGHQETQYF. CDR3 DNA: TGCAGTGCTGCCGGGACTAGCGGGGGACACCAAGAGACCCAGTACTTC.

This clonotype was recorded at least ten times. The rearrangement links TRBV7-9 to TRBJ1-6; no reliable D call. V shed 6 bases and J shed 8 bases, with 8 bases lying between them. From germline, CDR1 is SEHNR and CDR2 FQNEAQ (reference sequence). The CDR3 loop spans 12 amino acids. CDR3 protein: CASSRWDSPLHF. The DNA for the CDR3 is TGTGCCAGCAGTCGATGGGATTCACCCCTCCACTTT. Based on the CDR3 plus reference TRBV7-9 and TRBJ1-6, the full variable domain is DTGVSQNPRHKITKRGQNVTFRCDPISEHNRLYWYRQTLGQGPEFLTYFQNEAQLEKSRLLSDRFSAERPKGSFSTLEIQRTEQGDSAMYLCASSRWDSPLHFGNGTRLTVT.

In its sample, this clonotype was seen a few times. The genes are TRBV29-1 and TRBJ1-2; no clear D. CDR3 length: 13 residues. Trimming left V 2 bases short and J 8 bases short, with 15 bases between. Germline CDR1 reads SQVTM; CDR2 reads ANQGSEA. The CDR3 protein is CSVENYKGGGYTF. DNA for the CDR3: TGCAGCGTTGAAAATTATAAGGGAGGAGGCTACACCTTC. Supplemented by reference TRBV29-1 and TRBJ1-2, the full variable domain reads SAVISQKPSRDICQRGTSLTIQCQVDSQVTMMFWYRQQPGQSLTLIATANQGSEATYESGFVIDKFPISRPNLTFSTLTVSNMSPEDSSIYLCSVENYKGGGYTFGSGTRLTVV.

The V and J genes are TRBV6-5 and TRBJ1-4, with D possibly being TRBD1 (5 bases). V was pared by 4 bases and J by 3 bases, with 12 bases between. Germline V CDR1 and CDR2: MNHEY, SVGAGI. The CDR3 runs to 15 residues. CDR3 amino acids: CASSWETVANEKLFF. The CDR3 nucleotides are TGTGCCAGCAGTTGGGAGACAGTCGCTAATGAAAAACTGTTTTTT.

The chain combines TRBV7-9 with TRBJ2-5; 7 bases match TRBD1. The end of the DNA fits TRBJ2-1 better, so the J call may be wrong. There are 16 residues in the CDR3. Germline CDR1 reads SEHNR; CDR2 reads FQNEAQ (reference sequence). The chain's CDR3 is CASSLEWDSSYNEQFF. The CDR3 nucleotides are TGTGCCAGCAGCTTAGAATGGGACAGTTCCTACAATGAGCAGTTCTTC.

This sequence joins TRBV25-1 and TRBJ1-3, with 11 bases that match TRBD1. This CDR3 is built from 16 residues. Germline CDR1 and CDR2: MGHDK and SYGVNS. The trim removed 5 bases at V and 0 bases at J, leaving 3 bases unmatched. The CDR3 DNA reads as TGTGCCAGCAGTTGGGACAGGGGGAGCTCTGGAAACACCATATATTTT. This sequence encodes CASSWDRGSSGNTIYF.

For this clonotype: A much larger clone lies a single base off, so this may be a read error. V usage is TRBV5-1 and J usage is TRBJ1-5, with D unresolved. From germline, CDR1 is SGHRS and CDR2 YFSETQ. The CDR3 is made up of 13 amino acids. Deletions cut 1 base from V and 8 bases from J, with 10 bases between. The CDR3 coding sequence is TGCGCCAGCAGCTTGATGACGAAGGAGCCCCAGCATTTT. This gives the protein CASSLMTKEPQHF.

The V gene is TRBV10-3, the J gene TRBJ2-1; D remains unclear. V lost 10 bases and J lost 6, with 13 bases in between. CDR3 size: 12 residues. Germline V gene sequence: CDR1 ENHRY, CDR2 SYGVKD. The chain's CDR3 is CATRELVNEQFF. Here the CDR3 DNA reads TGTGCCACCCGTGAGTTAGTCAATGAGCAGTTCTTC.

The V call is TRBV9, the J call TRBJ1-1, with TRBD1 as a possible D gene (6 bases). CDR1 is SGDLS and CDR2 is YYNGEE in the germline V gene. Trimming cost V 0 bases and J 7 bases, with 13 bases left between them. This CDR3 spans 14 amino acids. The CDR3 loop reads CASSVGTAPHEAFF. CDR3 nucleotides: TGTGCCAGCAGCGTAGGGACAGCACCTCATGAAGCTTTCTTT.

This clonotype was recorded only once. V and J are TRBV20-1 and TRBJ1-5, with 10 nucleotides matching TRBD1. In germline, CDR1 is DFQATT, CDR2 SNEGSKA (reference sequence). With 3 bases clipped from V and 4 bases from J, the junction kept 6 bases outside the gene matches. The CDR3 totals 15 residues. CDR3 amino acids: CSARARQGANQPQHF. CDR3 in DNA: TGCAGTGCTAGGGCGAGACAGGGGGCAAATCAGCCCCAGCATTTT.

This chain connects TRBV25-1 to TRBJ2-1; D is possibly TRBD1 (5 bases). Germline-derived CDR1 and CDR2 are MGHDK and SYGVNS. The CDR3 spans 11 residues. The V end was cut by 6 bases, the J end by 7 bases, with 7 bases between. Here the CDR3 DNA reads TGTGCCAGCAGAGGGGTAAATGAGCAGTTCTTC. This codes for CASRGVNEQFF.

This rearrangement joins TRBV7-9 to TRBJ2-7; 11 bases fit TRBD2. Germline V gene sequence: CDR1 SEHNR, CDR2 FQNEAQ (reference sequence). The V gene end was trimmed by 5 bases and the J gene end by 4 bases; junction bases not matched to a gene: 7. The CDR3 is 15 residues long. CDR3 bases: TGTGCCAGCAGCGGTACTAGCGGGAGCAGGTACGAGCAGTACTTC. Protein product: CASSGTSGSRYEQYF.

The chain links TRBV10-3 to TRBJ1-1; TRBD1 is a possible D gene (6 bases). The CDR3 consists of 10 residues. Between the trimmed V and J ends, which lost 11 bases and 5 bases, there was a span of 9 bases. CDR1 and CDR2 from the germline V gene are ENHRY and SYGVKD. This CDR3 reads CAAGATEAFF. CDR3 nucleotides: TGTGCCGCAGGGGCAACTGAAGCTTTCTTT.

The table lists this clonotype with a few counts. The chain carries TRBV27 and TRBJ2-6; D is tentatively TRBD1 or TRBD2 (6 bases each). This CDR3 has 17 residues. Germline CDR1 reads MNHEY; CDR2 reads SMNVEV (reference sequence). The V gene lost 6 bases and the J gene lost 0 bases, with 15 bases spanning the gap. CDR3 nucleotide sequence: TGTGCCAGCAGACGGACACAGGGACTCTCTGGGGCCAACGTCCTGACTTTC. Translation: CASRRTQGLSGANVLTF.

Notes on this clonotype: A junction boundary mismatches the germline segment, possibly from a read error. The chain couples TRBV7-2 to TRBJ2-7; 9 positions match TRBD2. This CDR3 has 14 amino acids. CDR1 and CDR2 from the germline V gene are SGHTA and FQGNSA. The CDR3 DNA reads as TGCGCCAGCAGCCCACGGACTAGCGACTACGAGCAGTACTTC. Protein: CASSPRTSDYEQYF.